The 5 T cell receptor beta chains in this list originate from one sample, sequenced in a study of metastatic and nonmetastatic thyroid tumors. Prior to thyroid surgery, none of the patients had received any treatment. TCRdb re-called the PCR reads via MiXCR. The sample lists 22,000 or so clones; under 25% were seen once. Specimen: blood. These receptors were obtained from a male donor with papillary thyroid cancer or a benign thyroid nodule (not recorded which). Some clones in this sample may be carry-over from other donors' samples.

There are a few counts of this clone. This sample includes further DNA sequences coding for the same CDR3. V is TRBV24-1 and J is TRBJ2-1; 7 positions match TRBD2. The CDR3 length is 15 residues. Germline CDR1 is KGHDR and CDR2 is SFDVKD. V lost 4 bases, J lost 7 bases, and 9 bases stayed unmatched. CDR3 DNA sequence: TGTGCCACCAGTGACCCCACTAGCGCAGGTAATGAGCAGTTCTTC. It yields the protein CATSDPTSAGNEQFF.

This chain links TRBV5-5 with TRBJ1-2; 10 bases line up with TRBD1. With 4 bases clipped from V and 3 bases from J, the junction kept 3 bases outside the gene matches. CDR1 and CDR2 from the germline V gene are SGHKS and YYEKEE (reference sequence). This CDR3 is 14 amino acids long. The DNA of the CDR3 is TGTGCCAGCAGCCGGGACAGGGGAGACTATGGCTACACCTTC. This translates into CASSRDRGDYGYTF.

This rearrangement joins TRBV6-5 to TRBJ1-5; no clear D gene. The CDR3 contains 15 residues. Germline-derived CDR1 and CDR2 are MNHEY and SVGAGI. Trimming pared 3 bases from V and 5 bases from J, leaving 14 bases between. The CDR3 nucleotides read TGTGCCAGCAGTTATACCAAGGGCACAGATCAGCCCCAGCATTTT. It translates to CASSYTKGTDQPQHF.

This chain uses TRBV6-1 with TRBJ2-7, with D perhaps assigned TRBD1 or TRBD2 (5 bases each). The CDR3 length is 13 residues. CDR1 is MNHNS and CDR2 is SASEGT in the germline V gene. V was pared by 8 bases and J by 4 bases, with 15 bases between. CDR3 sequence (DNA): TGTGCCAGCGCCTTTGTGGGGACGTACGAGCAGTACTTC. Residues: CASAFVGTYEQYF.

This clone was seen a few times. V and J are TRBV20-1 and TRBJ2-7; 11 bases match TRBD2. V trimming: 2 bases; J trimming: 4 bases; junction bases outside the gene matches: 4. This CDR3 is 14 amino acids long. From germline, CDR1 is DFQATT and CDR2 SNEGSKA (reference sequence). CDR3: CSARLPSGGYEQYF. The CDR3 region has the DNA TGCAGTGCTAGACTGCCTAGCGGGGGGTACGAGCAGTACTTC.